This paragraph covers one TCR beta chain sequence. Its antigen is unidentified. These data are taken from a study of vaccination and CD4 T cells after COVID-19. CD4+ T cells that had been cultured provided DNA sequenced with the Oncomine TCR Beta short-read assay. TCRdb called the PCR reads again in MiXCR, with one record for every CDR3 protein. The sample includes about 12,000 distinct CDR3 sequences, approximately 64% of them seen just once. The treatment was: roughly 11-day PBMC culture with coronavirus spike peptide pools or control peptides (ViraFEST assay). This CDR3 is built from 17 residues. The V gene's germline CDR1 is KGHDR and CDR2 SFDVKD. The V gene end was trimmed by 4 bases and the J gene end by 4 bases; junction bases not matched to a gene: 11.

The sample was CD4+ T cells from blood, cultured in vitro, taken before SARS-CoV-2 vaccination. This chain links TRBV24-1 with TRBJ2-3, with 9 bases identical to TRBD1. The source is a human donor who had recovered from COVID-19. This CDR3 reads CATSEPSGTGIADTQYF. In nucleotides, the CDR3 is TGTGCCACCAGTGAGCCCTCCGGGACAGGGATCGCAGATACGCAGTATTTT.